This entry concerns a single TCR beta chain. The data stem from a study of blood T cell repertoires in COVID-19. The overall study: The origin of the acute and convalescent COVID-19 samples was the United States, Italy and Spain.

The CDR3 is made up of 17 amino acids. In the study's own analysis: Estimated nucleated cell counts came from reference gene primer amplification. Libraries were prepared by immunoSEQ multiplex PCR; TCRdb keeps only in-frame clonotypes and omits some of them. For V, J and clone size, that table is used; D and trimming come from the DNA. In the table there are 150,000 to 180,000 clones, under 85% of which are singletons. The source is a woman older than 75 with acute or convalescent COVID-19. V and J are TRBV12-2 and TRBJ2-7; TRBD2, the D gene given by the table, was not confirmed from the DNA. TRBV12-2 is reported as a pseudogene. Source material: peripheral blood. CDR3 sequence (DNA): TGTGCAAGTCGCATATCCGGGACTAGCGGGAGCCGCTACGAGCAGTACTTC. Its protein product is CASRISGTSGSRYEQYF.